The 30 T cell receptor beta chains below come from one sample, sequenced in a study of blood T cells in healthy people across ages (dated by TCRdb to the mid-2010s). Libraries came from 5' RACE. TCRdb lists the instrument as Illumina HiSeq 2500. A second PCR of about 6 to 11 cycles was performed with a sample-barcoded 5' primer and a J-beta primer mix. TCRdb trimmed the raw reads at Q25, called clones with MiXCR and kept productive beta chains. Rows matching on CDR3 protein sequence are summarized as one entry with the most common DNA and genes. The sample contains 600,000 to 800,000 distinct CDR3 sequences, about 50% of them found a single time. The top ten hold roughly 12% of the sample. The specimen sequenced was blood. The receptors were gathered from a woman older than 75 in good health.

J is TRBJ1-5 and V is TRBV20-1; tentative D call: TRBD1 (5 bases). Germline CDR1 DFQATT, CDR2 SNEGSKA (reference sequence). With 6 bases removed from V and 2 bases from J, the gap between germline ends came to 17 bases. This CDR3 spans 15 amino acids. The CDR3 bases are TGCAGTGCCGACTCTCATGCAGGGCGCAATCAGCCCCAGCATTTT. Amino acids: CSADSHAGRNQPQHF.

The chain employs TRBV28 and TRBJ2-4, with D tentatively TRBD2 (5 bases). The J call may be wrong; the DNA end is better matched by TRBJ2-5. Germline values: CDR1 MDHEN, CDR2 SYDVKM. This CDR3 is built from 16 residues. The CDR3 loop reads CASSTPDPGIKSTQYF. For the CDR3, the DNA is TGTGCCAGCAGTACCCCGGACCCCGGGATTAAGTCGACCCAGTACTTC.

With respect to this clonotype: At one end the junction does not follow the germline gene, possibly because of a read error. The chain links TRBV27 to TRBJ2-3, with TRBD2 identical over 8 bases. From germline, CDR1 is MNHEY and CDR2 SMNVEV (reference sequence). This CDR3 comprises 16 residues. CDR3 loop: CTSSFLAGPSTDTQYF. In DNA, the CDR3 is TGTACCAGCAGTTTCTTAGCGGGACCTAGCACAGATACGCAGTATTTT.

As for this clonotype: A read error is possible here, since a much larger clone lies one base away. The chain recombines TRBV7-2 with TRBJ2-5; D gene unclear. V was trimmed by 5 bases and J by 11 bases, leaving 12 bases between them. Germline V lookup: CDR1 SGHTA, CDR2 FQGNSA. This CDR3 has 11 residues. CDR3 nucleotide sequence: TGTGCCAGCAGCCCAGAGAGTGAGCAGTACTTC. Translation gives CASSPESEQYF.

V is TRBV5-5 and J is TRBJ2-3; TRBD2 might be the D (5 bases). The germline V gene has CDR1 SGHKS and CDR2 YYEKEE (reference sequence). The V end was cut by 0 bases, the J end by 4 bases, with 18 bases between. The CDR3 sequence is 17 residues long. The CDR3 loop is CASSLVVGGDVADTQYF. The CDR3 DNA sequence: TGTGCCAGCAGCTTGGTGGTCGGAGGTGATGTGGCAGATACGCAGTATTTT. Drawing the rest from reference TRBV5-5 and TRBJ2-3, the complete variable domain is DAGVTQSPTHLIKTRGQQVTLRCSPISGHKSVSWYQQVLGQGPQFIFQYYEKEERGRGNFPDRFSARQFPNYSSELNVNALLLGDSALYLCASSLVVGGDVADTQYFGPGTRLTVL.

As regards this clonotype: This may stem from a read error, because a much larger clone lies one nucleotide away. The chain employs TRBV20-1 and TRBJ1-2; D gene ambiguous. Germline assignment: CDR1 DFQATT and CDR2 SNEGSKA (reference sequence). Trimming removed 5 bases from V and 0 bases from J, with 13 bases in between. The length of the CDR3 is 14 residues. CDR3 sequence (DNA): TGCAGTGCTCCGAAGGGATCAGCTAACTATGGCTACACCTTC. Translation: CSAPKGSANYGYTF.

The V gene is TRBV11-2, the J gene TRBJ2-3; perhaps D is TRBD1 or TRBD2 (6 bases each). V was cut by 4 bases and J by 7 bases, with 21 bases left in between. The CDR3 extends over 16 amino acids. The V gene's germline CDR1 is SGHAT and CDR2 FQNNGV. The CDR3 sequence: CASSSRLGGGENTQYF. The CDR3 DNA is TGTGCCAGCAGCTCTCGACTGGGGGGCGGCGAGAATACGCAGTATTTT.

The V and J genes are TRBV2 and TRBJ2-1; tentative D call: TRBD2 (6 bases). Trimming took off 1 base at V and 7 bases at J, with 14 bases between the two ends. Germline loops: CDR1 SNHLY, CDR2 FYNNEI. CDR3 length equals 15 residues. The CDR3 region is CASSEGRGSRNEQFF. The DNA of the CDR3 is TGTGCCAGCAGTGAAGGGCGGGGAAGTAGGAATGAGCAGTTCTTC.

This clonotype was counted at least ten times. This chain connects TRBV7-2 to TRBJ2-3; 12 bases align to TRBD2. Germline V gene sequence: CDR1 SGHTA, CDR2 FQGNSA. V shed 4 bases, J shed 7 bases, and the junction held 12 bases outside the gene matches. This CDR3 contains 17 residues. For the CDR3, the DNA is TGTGCCAGCAGCTCGCGGACTAGCGGGGTATTCGCGAATACGCAGTATTTT. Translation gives CASSSRTSGVFANTQYF.

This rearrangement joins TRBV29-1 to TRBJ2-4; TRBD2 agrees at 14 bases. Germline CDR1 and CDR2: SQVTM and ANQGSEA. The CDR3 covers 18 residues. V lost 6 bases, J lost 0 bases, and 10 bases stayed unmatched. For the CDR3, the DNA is TGCAGCGTACGCAGACTAGCGGGAGGGGAGATAGCCAAAAACATTCAGTACTTC. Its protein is CSVRRLAGGEIAKNIQYF.

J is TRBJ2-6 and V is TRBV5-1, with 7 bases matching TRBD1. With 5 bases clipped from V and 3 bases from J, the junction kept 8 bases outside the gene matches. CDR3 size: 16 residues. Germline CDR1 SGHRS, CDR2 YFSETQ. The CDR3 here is CASRNPTGDGANVLTF. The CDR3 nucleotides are TGCGCCAGCAGGAATCCAACAGGGGATGGGGCCAACGTCCTGACTTTC.

CDR3 region: CSARTSGNVETQYF. CDR3 nucleotides: TGCAGTGCTAGAACTAGCGGGAACGTGGAGACCCAGTACTTC. J is TRBJ2-5 and V is TRBV20-1, with 10 bases aligning to TRBD2. The CDR3 extends over 14 amino acids. V gave up 2 bases and J gave up 5 bases; unmatched junction bases: 5. The germline CDR1 and CDR2 sequences are DFQATT and SNEGSKA (reference sequence).

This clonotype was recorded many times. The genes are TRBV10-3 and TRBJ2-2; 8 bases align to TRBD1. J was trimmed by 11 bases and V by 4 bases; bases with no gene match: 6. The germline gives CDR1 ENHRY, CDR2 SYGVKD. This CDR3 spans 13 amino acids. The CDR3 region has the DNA TGTGCCATCAGTGGCGGGACAGGTGGCGAGCTGTTTTTT. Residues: CAISGGTGGELFF.

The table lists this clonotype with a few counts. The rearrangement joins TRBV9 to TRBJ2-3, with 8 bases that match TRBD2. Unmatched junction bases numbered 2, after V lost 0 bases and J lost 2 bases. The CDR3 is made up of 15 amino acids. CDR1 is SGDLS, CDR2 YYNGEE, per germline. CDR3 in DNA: TGTGCCAGCAGCGTAGAACTAGCGGTCACAGATACGCAGTATTTT. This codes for CASSVELAVTDTQYF. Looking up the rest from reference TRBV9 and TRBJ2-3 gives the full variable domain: DSGVTQTPKHLITATGQRVTLRCSPRSGDLSVYWYQQSLDQGLQFLIQYYNGEERAKGNILERFSAQQFPDLHSELNLSSLELGDSALYFCASSVELAVTDTQYFGPGTRLTVL.

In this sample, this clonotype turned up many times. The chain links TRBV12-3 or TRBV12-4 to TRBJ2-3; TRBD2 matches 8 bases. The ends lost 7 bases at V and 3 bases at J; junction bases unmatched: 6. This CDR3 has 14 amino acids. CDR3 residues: CASTASGSTDTQYF. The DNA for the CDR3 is TGTGCCAGCACCGCGAGCGGGAGTACAGATACGCAGTATTTT.

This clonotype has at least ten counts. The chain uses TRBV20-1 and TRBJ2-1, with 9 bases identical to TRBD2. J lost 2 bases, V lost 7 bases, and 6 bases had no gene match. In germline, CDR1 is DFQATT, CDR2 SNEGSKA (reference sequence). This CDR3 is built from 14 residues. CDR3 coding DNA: TGCAGTGTTACGGGCGGGAGGGCCTACAATGAGCAGTTCTTC. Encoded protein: CSVTGGRAYNEQFF.

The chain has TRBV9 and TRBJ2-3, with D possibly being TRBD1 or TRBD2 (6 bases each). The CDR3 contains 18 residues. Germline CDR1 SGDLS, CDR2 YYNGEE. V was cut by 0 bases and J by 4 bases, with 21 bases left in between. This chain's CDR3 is CASSVGWGGRTAADTQYF. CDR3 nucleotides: TGTGCCAGCAGCGTAGGATGGGGTGGGAGGACAGCCGCAGATACGCAGTATTTT. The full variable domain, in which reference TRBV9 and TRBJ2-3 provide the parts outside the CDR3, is DSGVTQTPKHLITATGQRVTLRCSPRSGDLSVYWYQQSLDQGLQFLIQYYNGEERAKGNILERFSAQQFPDLHSELNLSSLELGDSALYFCASSVGWGGRTAADTQYFGPGTRLTVL.

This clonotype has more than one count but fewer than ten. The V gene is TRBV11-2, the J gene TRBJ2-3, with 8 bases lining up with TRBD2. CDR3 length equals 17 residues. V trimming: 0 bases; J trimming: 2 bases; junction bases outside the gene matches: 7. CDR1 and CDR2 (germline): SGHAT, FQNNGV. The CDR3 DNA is TGTGCCAGCAGCTTAGATCGTAGCGGGGTGTACACAGATACGCAGTATTTT. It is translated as CASSLDRSGVYTDTQYF.

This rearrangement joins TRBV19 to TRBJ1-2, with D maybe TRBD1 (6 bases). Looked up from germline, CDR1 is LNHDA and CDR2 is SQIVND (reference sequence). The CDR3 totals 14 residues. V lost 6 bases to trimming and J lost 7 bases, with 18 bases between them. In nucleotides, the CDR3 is TGTGCCAGTAGGGGGGCAGGACCTATGGCTGGCTACACCTTC. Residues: CASRGAGPMAGYTF.

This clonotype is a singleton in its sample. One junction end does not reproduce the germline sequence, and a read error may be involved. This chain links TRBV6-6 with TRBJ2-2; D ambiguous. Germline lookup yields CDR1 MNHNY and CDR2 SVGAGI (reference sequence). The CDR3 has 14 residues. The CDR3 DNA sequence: TGTGCCAGCAGTGACTCACGGAACACCGGGGAGCTGTTTTTT. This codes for CASSDSRNTGELFF.

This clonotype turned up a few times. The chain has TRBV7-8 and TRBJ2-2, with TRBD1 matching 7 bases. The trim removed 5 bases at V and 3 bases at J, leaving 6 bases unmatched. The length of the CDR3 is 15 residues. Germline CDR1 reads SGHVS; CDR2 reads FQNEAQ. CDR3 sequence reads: CASSPYRGDTGELFF. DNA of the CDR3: TGTGCCAGCAGCCCGTACAGGGGTGACACCGGGGAGCTGTTTTTT.

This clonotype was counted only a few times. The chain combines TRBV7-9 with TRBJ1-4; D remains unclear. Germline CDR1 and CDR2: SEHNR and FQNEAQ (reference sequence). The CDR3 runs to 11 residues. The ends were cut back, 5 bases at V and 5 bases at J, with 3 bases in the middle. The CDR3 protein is CASSKNEKLFF. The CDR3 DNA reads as TGTGCCAGCAGCAAAAATGAAAAACTGTTTTTT.

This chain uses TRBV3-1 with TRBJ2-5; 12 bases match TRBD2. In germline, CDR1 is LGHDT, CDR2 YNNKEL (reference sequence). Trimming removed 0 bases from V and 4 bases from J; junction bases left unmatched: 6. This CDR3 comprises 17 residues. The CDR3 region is CASSQERTSGTGETQYF. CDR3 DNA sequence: TGTGCCAGCAGCCAAGAGAGGACTAGCGGGACCGGAGAGACCCAGTACTTC.

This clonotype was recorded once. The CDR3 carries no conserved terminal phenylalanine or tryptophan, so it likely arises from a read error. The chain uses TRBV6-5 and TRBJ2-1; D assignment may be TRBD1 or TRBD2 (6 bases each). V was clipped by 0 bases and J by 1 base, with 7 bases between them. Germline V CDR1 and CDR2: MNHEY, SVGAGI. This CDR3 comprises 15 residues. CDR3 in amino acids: CASSYSGGSYNEQFL. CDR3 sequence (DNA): TGTGCCAGCAGTTACTCAGGGGGGTCCTACAATGAGCAGTTCCTC.

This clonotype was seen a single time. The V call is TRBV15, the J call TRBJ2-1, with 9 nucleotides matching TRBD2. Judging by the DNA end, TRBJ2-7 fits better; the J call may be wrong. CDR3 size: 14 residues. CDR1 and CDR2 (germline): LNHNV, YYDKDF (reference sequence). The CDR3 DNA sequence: TGTGCCACCAGCAGGACTAGCGGTTACAATGAGCAGTACTTC. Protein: CATSRTSGYNEQYF.

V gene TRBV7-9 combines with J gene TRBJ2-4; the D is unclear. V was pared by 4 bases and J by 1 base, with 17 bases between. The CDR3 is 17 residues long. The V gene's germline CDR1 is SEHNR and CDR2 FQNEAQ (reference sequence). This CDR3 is CASSSTDPRKAKNIQYF. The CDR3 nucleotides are TGTGCCAGCAGCTCAACTGACCCTAGGAAGGCCAAAAACATTCAGTACTTC.

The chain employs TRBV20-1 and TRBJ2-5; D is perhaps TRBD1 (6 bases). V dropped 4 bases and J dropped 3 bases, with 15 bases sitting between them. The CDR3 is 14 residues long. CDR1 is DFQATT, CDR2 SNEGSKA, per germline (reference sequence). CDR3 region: CSAKKGHSKETQYF. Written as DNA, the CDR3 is TGCAGTGCTAAAAAGGGACATAGCAAAGAGACCCAGTACTTC.

CDR3 residues: CASSAAGGRADTQYF. CDR3 DNA: TGTGCCAGCAGCGCAGCGGGGGGGCGTGCAGATACGCAGTATTTT. This chain connects TRBV9 to TRBJ2-3; 10 bases fit TRBD2. This CDR3 is built from 15 residues. Germline values: CDR1 SGDLS, CDR2 YYNGEE. The V segment lost 3 bases and the J segment 4 bases; nucleotides outside the gene matches: 5.

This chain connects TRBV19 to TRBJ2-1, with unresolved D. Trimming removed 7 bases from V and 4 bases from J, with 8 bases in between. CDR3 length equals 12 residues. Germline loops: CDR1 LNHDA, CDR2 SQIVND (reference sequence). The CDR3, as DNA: TGTGCCAGTACTAACGGGTACAATGAGCAGTTCTTC. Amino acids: CASTNGYNEQFF.

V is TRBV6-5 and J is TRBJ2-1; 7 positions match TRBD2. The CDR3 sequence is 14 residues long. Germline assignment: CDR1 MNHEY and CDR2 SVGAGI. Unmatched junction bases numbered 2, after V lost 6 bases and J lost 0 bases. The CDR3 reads CASRSGVSYNEQFF. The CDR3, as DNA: TGTGCCAGCAGAAGCGGGGTCTCCTACAATGAGCAGTTCTTC.